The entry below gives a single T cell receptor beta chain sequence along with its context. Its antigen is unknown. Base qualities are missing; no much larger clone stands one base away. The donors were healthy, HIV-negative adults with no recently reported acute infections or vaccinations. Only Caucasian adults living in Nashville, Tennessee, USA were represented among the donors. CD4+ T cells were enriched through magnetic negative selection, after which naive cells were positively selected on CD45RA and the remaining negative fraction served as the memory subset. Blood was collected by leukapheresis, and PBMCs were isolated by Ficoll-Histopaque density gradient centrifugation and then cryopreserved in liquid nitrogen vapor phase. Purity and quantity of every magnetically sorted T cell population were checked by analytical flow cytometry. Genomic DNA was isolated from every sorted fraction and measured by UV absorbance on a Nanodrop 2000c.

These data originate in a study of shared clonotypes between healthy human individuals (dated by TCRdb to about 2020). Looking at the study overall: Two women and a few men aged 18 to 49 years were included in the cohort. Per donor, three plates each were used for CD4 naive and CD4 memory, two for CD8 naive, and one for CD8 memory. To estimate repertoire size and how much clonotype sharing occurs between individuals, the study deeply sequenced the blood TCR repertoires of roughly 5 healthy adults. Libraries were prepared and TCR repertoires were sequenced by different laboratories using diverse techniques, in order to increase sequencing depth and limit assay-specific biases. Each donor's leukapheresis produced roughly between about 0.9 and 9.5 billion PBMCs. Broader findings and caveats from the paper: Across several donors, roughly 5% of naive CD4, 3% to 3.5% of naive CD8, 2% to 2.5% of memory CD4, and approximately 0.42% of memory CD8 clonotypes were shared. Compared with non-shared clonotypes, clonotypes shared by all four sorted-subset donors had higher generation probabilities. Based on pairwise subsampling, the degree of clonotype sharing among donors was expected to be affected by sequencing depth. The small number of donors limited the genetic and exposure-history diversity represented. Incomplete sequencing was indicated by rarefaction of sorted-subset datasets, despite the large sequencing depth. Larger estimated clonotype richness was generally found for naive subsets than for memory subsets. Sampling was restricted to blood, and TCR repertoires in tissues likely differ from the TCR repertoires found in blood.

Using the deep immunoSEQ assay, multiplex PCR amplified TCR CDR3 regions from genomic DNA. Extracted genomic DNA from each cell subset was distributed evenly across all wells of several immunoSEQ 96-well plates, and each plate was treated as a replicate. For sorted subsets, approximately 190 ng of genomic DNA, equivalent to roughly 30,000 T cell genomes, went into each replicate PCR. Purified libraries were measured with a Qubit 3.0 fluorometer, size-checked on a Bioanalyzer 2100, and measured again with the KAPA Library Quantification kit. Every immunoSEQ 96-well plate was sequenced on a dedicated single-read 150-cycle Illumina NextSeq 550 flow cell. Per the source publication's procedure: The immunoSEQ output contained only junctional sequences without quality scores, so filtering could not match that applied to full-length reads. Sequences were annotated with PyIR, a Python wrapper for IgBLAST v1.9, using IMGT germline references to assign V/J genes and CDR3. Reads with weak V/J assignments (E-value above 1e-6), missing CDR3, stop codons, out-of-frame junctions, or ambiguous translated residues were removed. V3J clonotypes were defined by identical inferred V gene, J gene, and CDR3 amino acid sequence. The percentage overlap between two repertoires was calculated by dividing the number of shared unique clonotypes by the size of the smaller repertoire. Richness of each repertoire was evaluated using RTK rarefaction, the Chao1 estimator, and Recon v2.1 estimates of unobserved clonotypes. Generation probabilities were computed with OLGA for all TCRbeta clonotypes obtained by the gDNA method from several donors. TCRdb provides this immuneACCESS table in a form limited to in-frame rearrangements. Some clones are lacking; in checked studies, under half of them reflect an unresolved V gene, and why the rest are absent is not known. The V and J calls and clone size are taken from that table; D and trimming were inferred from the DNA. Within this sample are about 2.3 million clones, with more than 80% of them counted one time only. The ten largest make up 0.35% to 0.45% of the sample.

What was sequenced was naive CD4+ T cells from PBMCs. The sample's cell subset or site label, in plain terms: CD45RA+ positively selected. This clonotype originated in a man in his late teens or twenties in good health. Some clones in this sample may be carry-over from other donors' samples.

This receptor carries the CDR3 CASSLGLGQGNSPLHF. The nucleotide sequence reads as follows: TGCGCCAGCAGCTTGGGCCTGGGACAGGGTAATTCACCCCTCCACTTT. The receptor chain draws on TRBV5-1 and TRBJ1-6; 9 nucleotides in the junction match TRBD1. The CDR3 runs 16 residues from the cysteine to the phenylalanine. Only CDR3 DNA remains: 48 bases, in frame from the first base. CDR1 and CDR2, looked up from the germline V gene, are SGHRS and YFSETQ. V trim: 0 bases; J trim: 6 bases; unmatched bases: 4.